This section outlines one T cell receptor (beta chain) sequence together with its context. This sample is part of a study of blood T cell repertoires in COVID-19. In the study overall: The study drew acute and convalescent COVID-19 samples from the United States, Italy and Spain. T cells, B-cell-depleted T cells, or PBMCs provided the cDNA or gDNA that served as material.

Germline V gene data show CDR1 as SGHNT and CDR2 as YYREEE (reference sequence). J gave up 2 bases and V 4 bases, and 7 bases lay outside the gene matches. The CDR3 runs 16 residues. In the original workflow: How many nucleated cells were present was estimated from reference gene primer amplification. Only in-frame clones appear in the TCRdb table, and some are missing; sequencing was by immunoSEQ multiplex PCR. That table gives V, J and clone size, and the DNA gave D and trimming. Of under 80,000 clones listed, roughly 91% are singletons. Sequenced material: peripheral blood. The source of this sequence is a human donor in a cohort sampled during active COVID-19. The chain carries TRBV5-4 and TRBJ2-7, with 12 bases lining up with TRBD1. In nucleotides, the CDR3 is TGTGCCAGCAGCCGGGGACAGGGGGCTGTGCCCTACGAGCAGTACTTC. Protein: CASSRGQGAVPYEQYF.